Listed below are T cell receptor beta chains from one sample, sequenced in a study of T cells after yellow fever vaccination. TCRdb re-called the 5' RACE reads through MiXCR, storing one row per CDR3 protein. The sample contains 250,000 to 400,000 distinct CDR3 sequences, 4.1% of which appear only once. Source: PBMCs, taken 5 days after the yellow fever booster vaccination. The receptor source for this set is a man aged 18 to 29 who received the YFV17D yellow fever vaccine. Both conserved end residues are part of each CDR3. A D gene is named only where the DNA matches it firmly. Only some rows state a clone size, as once, few, many or a class for expanded clones.

D	V	size	J	DNA	CDR3
NA	TRBV7-3	many	TRBJ2-3	TGTGCCAGCAGCTTAAGTGGCGGGGCCTCGCCAGATACGCAGTATTTT	CASSLSGGASPDTQYF
TRBD1	TRBV11-3	NA	TRBJ2-7	TGTGCCAGCAGCTTTCGACAGGGGGCGGGCGAGCAGTACTTC	CASSFRQGAGEQYF
NA	TRBV10-3	few	TRBJ2-7	TGTGCCATCAGTGAGTCCGTCGGCCCCAACTACGAGCAGTACTTC	CAISESVGPNYEQYF
TRBD1	TRBV24-1	NA	TRBJ2-3	TGTGCCACCAGTGATTTGGACAGGGGGCGAGGAGATACGCAGTATTTT	CATSDLDRGRGDTQYF
TRBD1	TRBV24-1	NA	TRBJ2-1	TGTGCCACCAGTGGGGGGACAGCGTACAATGAGCAGTTCTTC	CATSGGTAYNEQFF
NA	TRBV12-3/TRBV12-4	many	TRBJ2-5	TGTGCCAGCGCTAAGAGGGGCAACCAAGAGACCCAGTACTTC	CASAKRGNQETQYF
TRBD2	TRBV7-6	few	TRBJ2-5	TGTGCCAGCAGCAAAGGACTAGCGGGGAGCCAAGAGACCCAGTACTTC	CASSKGLAGSQETQYF
TRBD2	TRBV7-3	once	TRBJ2-5	TGTGCCAGCAGCGCTTCACTAGCGGGGGGACAAGAGACCCAGTACTTC	CASSASLAGGQETQYF
NA	TRBV7-2	many	TRBJ1-6	TGTGCCAGCAGCGAGGGACTCACAAATTCACCCCTCCACTTT	CASSEGLTNSPLHF
TRBD1	TRBV12-3/TRBV12-4	many	TRBJ1-1	TGTGCCAGCGACAGGGGGTCAAACACTGAAGCTTTCTTT	CASDRGSNTEAFF
NA	TRBV18	NA	TRBJ1-1	TGTGCCAGCTCACTATCTCATTCTGGGGGTAGCACTGAAGCTTTCTTT	CASSLSHSGGSTEAFF
NA	TRBV7-2	NA	TRBJ1-2	TGTGCCAGCAGCTCACAGGGAGTGGGGCTCTATGGCTACACCTTC	CASSSQGVGLYGYTF
NA	TRBV4-3	many	TRBJ2-6	TGCGCCAGCAGCCAACCCGAGGGCTCTGGGGCCAACGTCCTGACTTTC	CASSQPEGSGANVLTF
NA	TRBV6-2/TRBV6-3	many	TRBJ1-1	TGTGCCAGCCTTCCGACGATCGCTTGGACTGAAGCTTTCTTT	CASLPTIAWTEAFF
NA	TRBV6-5	few	TRBJ1-1	TGTGCCAGCAGACGAACGGGGTCTCGAGCTTTCTTT	CASRRTGSRAFF
TRBD2	TRBV20-1	few	TRBJ2-1	TGCAGTGCTACGACTAGCGGGGGTACCTACCGGGGTGAGCAGTTCTTC	CSATTSGGTYRGEQFF
NA	TRBV6-5	few	TRBJ2-2	TGTGCCACCGGGGAGCTGTTTTTT	CATGELFF
TRBD2	TRBV27	few	TRBJ2-3	TGTGCCAGCAGTTGGGGAGCGGGGGGGGCCACAGATACGCAGTATTTT	CASSWGAGGATDTQYF
NA	TRBV20-1	few	TRBJ1-1	TGCAGTGCTAGAGAAGGGAACAGCCACACTGAAGCTTTCTTT	CSAREGNSHTEAFF
NA	TRBV12-3/TRBV12-4	few	TRBJ1-5	TGTGCCAGCAGTTTGGTATACGGGGGCAATCAGCCCCAGCATTTT	CASSLVYGGNQPQHF
TRBD2	TRBV4-1	NA	TRBJ2-2	TGCGCCAGCAGCCGGACGGGACTAGCGGGGCCAACCACCGGGGAGCTGTTTTTT	CASSRTGLAGPTTGELFF
NA	TRBV5-1	few	TRBJ2-7	TGCGCCAGCCCCCCCGGGAACGAGCAGTACTTC	CASPPGNEQYF
NA	TRBV6-5	many	TRBJ2-7	TGTGCCAGCGCGGGGGCAGACTCCTACGAGCAGTACTTC	CASAGADSYEQYF
NA	TRBV5-1	NA	TRBJ1-1	TGCGCCAGCAGCTTCACCGGGAGGAGTACTGAAGCTTTCTTT	CASSFTGRSTEAFF
NA	TRBV29-1	few	TRBJ2-3	TGCAGCATCAGAGGCACAGATACGCAGTATTTT	CSIRGTDTQYF
NA	TRBV7-2	few	TRBJ2-4	TGTGCCAGCAGCTTACGGCGCGGGGACATTCAGTACTTC	CASSLRRGDIQYF
NA	TRBV15	NA	TRBJ2-3	TGTGCCACCAGGCCCTTAGGGGGGGGCACAGATACGCAGTATTTT	CATRPLGGGTDTQYF
NA	TRBV5-1	few	TRBJ1-2	TGCGCCAGCAGCTTGACGAGCGGGACCAACTATGGCTACACCTTC	CASSLTSGTNYGYTF
NA	TRBV2	NA	TRBJ2-3	TGTGCCAGCAGTGAAGCGGCAGTGGGAATGGATACGCAGTATTTT	CASSEAAVGMDTQYF
TRBD1	TRBV5-1	few	TRBJ1-1	TGCGCCAGCAGCTTCGTCCCGCTTGGACAGGGGGAGGCTGAAGCTTTCTTT	CASSFVPLGQGEAEAFF
TRBD1	TRBV7-9	NA	TRBJ1-1	TGTGCCAGCAGCTCTTGGGACAGACGGAACACTGAAGCTTTCTTT	CASSSWDRRNTEAFF
TRBD2	TRBV7-8	NA	TRBJ2-1	TGTGCCAGCAGCTTAGCTAGCGGGGGGGCCAATGAGCAGTTCTTC	CASSLASGGANEQFF
TRBD1	TRBV20-1	NA	TRBJ1-2	TGCAGTGCCAGCGACGGGACAGCCGTCTATGGCTACACCTTC	CSASDGTAVYGYTF
NA	TRBV12-3/TRBV12-4	NA	TRBJ1-1	TGTGCCAGCAGTTACAGGACGAACACTGAAGCTTTCTTT	CASSYRTNTEAFF
TRBD1	TRBV20-1	once	TRBJ2-7	TGCAGTGCTAGACCTGGGACAGTGGATGGGCAGTACTTC	CSARPGTVDGQYF
TRBD1	TRBV7-9	many	TRBJ1-2	TGTGCCAGCATGACAGGGCCCATGGGCTACACCTTC	CASMTGPMGYTF
TRBD2	TRBV24-1	many	TRBJ2-3	TGTGCCACCAGTGCCCTGGGGGGGGGATATACGCAGTATTTT	CATSALGGGYTQYF
NA	TRBV4-3	NA	TRBJ1-1	TGCGCCAGCAGCCAAGACTGGGGAATTTCCCCCTTTGAAGCTTTCTTT	CASSQDWGISPFEAFF
NA	TRBV6-6	NA	TRBJ2-5	TGTGCCAGCAGTTACTCCACCGGCCAAGAGACCCAGTACTTC	CASSYSTGQETQYF
NA	TRBV12-3/TRBV12-4	few	TRBJ2-1	TGTGCCAGCAGTCCAAACAGGGCCCGCCACAATGAGCAGTTCTTC	CASSPNRARHNEQFF
NA	TRBV7-3	NA	TRBJ2-1	TGTGCCAGCAGCCCTCAAGTGGGGGGTGAGCAGTTCTTC	CASSPQVGGEQFF
NA	TRBV6-5	few	TRBJ2-7	TGTGCCAGCAGTTACTCATTTAATGGCGGTTCCTACGAGCAGTACTTC	CASSYSFNGGSYEQYF